A selection of T cell receptor beta chains follows, all from one sample in a study of T cell responses to AZD1222 COVID-19 vaccine. Clones were read by immunoSEQ multiplex PCR, and TCRdb kept only the in-frame ones, dropping some. The sample lists about 53,000 clones, 87% occurring once. The sample was peripheral blood, taken 28 days after the second AZD1222 dose. These receptors were taken from an adult who received the AZD1222 COVID-19 vaccine. The CDR3 runs from the conserved cysteine through the conserved F or W. The order of the fields is V gene, D gene, J gene, clone size, CDR3 DNA, CDR3 protein. The D gene is left open where the match is weak. Size tells how often a clone was seen (once, few, many) or the class of an expanded clone, and some rows leave it out.

v_call: TRBV5-1; d_call: .; j_call: TRBJ2-5; clone_size: once; cdr3_nt: TGCGCCAGCAGATTGGGTGGGGGGCGAGAGACCCAGTACTTC; cdr3_aa: CASRLGGGRETQYF
v_call: TRBV28; d_call: .; j_call: TRBJ2-7; clone_size: .; cdr3_nt: TGTGCCAGCAGCCGATACACAGACAAAGCCTACGAGCAGTACTTC; cdr3_aa: CASSRYTDKAYEQYF
v_call: TRBV6-2/TRBV6-3; d_call: TRBD2; j_call: TRBJ2-1; clone_size: .; cdr3_nt: TGTGCCAGCAGTCCCTTAGGACTAGCGGTTGTCTACAATGAGCAGTTCTTC; cdr3_aa: CASSPLGLAVVYNEQFF
v_call: TRBV11-2; d_call: .; j_call: TRBJ2-7; clone_size: .; cdr3_nt: TGTGCCAGCAGTCTTGGCCATCTTTACGAGCAGTACTTC; cdr3_aa: CASSLGHLYEQYF
v_call: TRBV5-4; d_call: TRBD1; j_call: TRBJ1-6; clone_size: .; cdr3_nt: TGTGCCAGCAGCCCCGGACAGGGGAATTCACCCCTCCACTTT; cdr3_aa: CASSPGQGNSPLHF
v_call: TRBV7-8; d_call: TRBD1; j_call: TRBJ1-4; clone_size: .; cdr3_nt: TGTGCCAGCAGCTCTGAGGGGACAGCCCAACGGGAAAAACTGTTTTTT; cdr3_aa: CASSSEGTAQREKLFF
v_call: TRBV28; d_call: .; j_call: TRBJ2-1; clone_size: few; cdr3_nt: TGTGCCAGCAGGCCCCCGGGTTGGAATGAGCAGTTCTTC; cdr3_aa: CASRPPGWNEQFF
v_call: TRBV5-6; d_call: TRBD2; j_call: TRBJ2-7; clone_size: .; cdr3_nt: TGTGCCAGCAGCGGACTAGGTCCCCTACTTGACGAGCAGTACTTC; cdr3_aa: CASSGLGPLLDEQYF
v_call: TRBV3-1/TRBV3-2; d_call: TRBD2; j_call: TRBJ2-1; clone_size: .; cdr3_nt: TGTGCCAGCAGCCCCCGACTAGCTCTACTCTTCGAGCAGTTCTTC; cdr3_aa: CASSPRLALLFEQFF
v_call: TRBV5-1; d_call: TRBD2; j_call: TRBJ2-5; clone_size: .; cdr3_nt: TGCGCCAGCAGTAAGGGAGGGCCTCAAGAGACCCAGTACTTC; cdr3_aa: CASSKGGPQETQYF
v_call: TRBV9; d_call: TRBD2; j_call: TRBJ2-1; clone_size: .; cdr3_nt: TGTGCCAGCAGCGCCCAACTAGCGGGGCACAATGAGCAGTTCTTC; cdr3_aa: CASSAQLAGHNEQFF
v_call: TRBV6-6; d_call: .; j_call: TRBJ2-3; clone_size: .; cdr3_nt: TGTGCCAGCAGTTACCCCCCGTGGGGCGGAGATACGCAGTATTTT; cdr3_aa: CASSYPPWGGDTQYF
v_call: TRBV9; d_call: .; j_call: TRBJ2-5; clone_size: few; cdr3_nt: TGTGCCAGCAGCGTAGAATACGGCAGAGAGACCCAGTACTTC; cdr3_aa: CASSVEYGRETQYF
v_call: TRBV27; d_call: TRBD2; j_call: TRBJ2-1; clone_size: .; cdr3_nt: TGTGCCAGCAGTTCCCTAATAGCGGGAGGACTCCCCTACAATGAGCAGTTCTTC; cdr3_aa: CASSSLIAGGLPYNEQFF
v_call: TRBV12-3/TRBV12-4; d_call: .; j_call: TRBJ2-3; clone_size: .; cdr3_nt: TGTGCCAGCAGCCCCTTAGATACGCAGTATTTT; cdr3_aa: CASSPLDTQYF
v_call: TRBV18; d_call: .; j_call: TRBJ2-2; clone_size: .; cdr3_nt: TGTGCCAGCTCACCAGACAGTAACACCGGGGAGCTGTTTTTT; cdr3_aa: CASSPDSNTGELFF
v_call: TRBV2; d_call: TRBD1; j_call: TRBJ1-5; clone_size: few; cdr3_nt: TGTGCCAGCACCCCCGGGACAGGGGGTTATGGTAGCAATCAGCCCCAGCATTTT; cdr3_aa: CASTPGTGGYGSNQPQHF
v_call: TRBV29-1; d_call: .; j_call: TRBJ1-3; clone_size: .; cdr3_nt: TGCAGTGCCCACGCCGCTGGAAACACCATATATTTT; cdr3_aa: CSAHAAGNTIYF
v_call: TRBV3-1/TRBV3-2; d_call: TRBD1; j_call: TRBJ1-1; clone_size: once; cdr3_nt: TGTGCCAGCAGCCAAGGCGGGCAGGGGGCCCGGTGGGCTTTCTTT; cdr3_aa: CASSQGGQGARWAFF
v_call: TRBV7-9; d_call: TRBD2; j_call: TRBJ2-7; clone_size: .; cdr3_nt: TGTGCCAGCAGCCCCCCGGCTGGCGGGAGTATCTACGAGCAGTACTTC; cdr3_aa: CASSPPAGGSIYEQYF
v_call: TRBV5-1; d_call: TRBD1; j_call: TRBJ2-3; clone_size: .; cdr3_nt: TGCGCCAGCAGCTCACGGACAGGGGCACGCACAGATACGCAGTATTTT; cdr3_aa: CASSSRTGARTDTQYF
v_call: TRBV29-1; d_call: TRBD1; j_call: TRBJ2-3; clone_size: .; cdr3_nt: TGCAGCGGTGCACTGGGACAGGGAATGGATACGCAGTATTTT; cdr3_aa: CSGALGQGMDTQYF
v_call: TRBV2; d_call: TRBD2; j_call: TRBJ2-3; clone_size: .; cdr3_nt: TGTGCCAGCAAGCGGGACCCAGGCACAGATACGCAGTATTTT; cdr3_aa: CASKRDPGTDTQYF
v_call: TRBV9; d_call: .; j_call: TRBJ1-1; clone_size: .; cdr3_nt: TGTGCCAGCAGCGTAGTTCAGGGTGCCACTGAAGCTTTCTTT; cdr3_aa: CASSVVQGATEAFF
v_call: TRBV18; d_call: .; j_call: TRBJ2-3; clone_size: .; cdr3_nt: TGTGCCAGCTCACCGGACACACGCACAGATACGCAGTATTTT; cdr3_aa: CASSPDTRTDTQYF
v_call: TRBV10-3; d_call: .; j_call: TRBJ2-3; clone_size: .; cdr3_nt: TGTGCCATCAGCCGCCTCGTCACAGATACGCAGTATTTT; cdr3_aa: CAISRLVTDTQYF
v_call: TRBV4-1; d_call: .; j_call: TRBJ1-5; clone_size: .; cdr3_nt: TGCGCCAGCAGACCTTCAGGGGCGCGAAATCAGCCCCAGCATTTT; cdr3_aa: CASRPSGARNQPQHF
v_call: TRBV5-4; d_call: .; j_call: TRBJ2-1; clone_size: .; cdr3_nt: TGTGCCAGCAGCCAACAGGCGGCGGATTACAATGAGCAGTTCTTC; cdr3_aa: CASSQQAADYNEQFF
v_call: TRBV2; d_call: .; j_call: TRBJ1-4; clone_size: few; cdr3_nt: TGTGCCAGCAGGTCCGGGACTAATGAAAAACTGTTTTTT; cdr3_aa: CASRSGTNEKLFF
v_call: TRBV7-9; d_call: .; j_call: TRBJ1-2; clone_size: .; cdr3_nt: TGTGCCAGCAGCCCCGGGACCGGGAGGGGCTACACCTTC; cdr3_aa: CASSPGTGRGYTF
v_call: TRBV28; d_call: .; j_call: TRBJ1-5; clone_size: .; cdr3_nt: TGTGCCAGCAGTTTGGCAGGGGTGTATAGCAATCAGCCCCAGCATTTT; cdr3_aa: CASSLAGVYSNQPQHF